This TCR beta chain was captured by sequencing in a study of blood T cells in healthy people across ages. The CDR3 sequence is 14 residues long. Germline lookup yields CDR1 MGHRA and CDR2 YSYEKL. Trimming stripped 1 base from V and 11 bases from J, with 12 bases between. A second PCR, run for roughly 7 to 12 cycles, used a sample-barcoded 5' primer plus a J-beta primer mix. TCRdb re-called the 5' RACE reads with MiXCR, one entry per CDR3 protein. The sample shows around 1,800,000 distinct CDR3 sequences, roughly 43% of them seen only once. Sample: blood. The TCR comes from a human donor in good health. The chain couples TRBV4-1 to TRBJ1-6, with no clear D. The CDR3 DNA sequence: TGCGCCAGCAGCCAAGTGGCACCCGCGGCACCCCTCCACTTT. Translation: CASSQVAPAAPLHF.